The sample holds many counts of the clone carrying this TCR beta chain. The antigen is unknown. The CDR3 spans 13 residues. The germline V and J ends were trimmed by 5 bases and 2 bases, with 4 bases remaining between them. This record comes from a study of neurological immune-mediated disorders. Whole-study findings and limits: The level of TCR clonal expansion was highest in patients with HTLV-1-associated myelopathy and lowest in multiple sclerosis, where it fell below the level seen in healthy controls. Phylogenetic grouping assigned the repertoires of 18 of 34 multiple sclerosis patients to one related-CDR3 cluster, which constitutes a possible signature.

The making of cDNA relied on 5'RACE with 10-nucleotide random UMIs. TCRdb passed the 5' RACE reads through MiXCR, listing each CDR3 protein once. The table has 50,000 to 65,000 distinct CDR3 sequences, roughly 4% seen once. This chain connects TRBV12-3 or TRBV12-4 to TRBJ2-6, with unresolved D. Sequencing used PBMCs. The sequence came from a man younger than 45 with multiple sclerosis. CDR3 coding DNA: TGTGCCAGCAGTATTGCTGGGGCCAACGTCCTGACTTTC. This gives the protein CASSIAGANVLTF.